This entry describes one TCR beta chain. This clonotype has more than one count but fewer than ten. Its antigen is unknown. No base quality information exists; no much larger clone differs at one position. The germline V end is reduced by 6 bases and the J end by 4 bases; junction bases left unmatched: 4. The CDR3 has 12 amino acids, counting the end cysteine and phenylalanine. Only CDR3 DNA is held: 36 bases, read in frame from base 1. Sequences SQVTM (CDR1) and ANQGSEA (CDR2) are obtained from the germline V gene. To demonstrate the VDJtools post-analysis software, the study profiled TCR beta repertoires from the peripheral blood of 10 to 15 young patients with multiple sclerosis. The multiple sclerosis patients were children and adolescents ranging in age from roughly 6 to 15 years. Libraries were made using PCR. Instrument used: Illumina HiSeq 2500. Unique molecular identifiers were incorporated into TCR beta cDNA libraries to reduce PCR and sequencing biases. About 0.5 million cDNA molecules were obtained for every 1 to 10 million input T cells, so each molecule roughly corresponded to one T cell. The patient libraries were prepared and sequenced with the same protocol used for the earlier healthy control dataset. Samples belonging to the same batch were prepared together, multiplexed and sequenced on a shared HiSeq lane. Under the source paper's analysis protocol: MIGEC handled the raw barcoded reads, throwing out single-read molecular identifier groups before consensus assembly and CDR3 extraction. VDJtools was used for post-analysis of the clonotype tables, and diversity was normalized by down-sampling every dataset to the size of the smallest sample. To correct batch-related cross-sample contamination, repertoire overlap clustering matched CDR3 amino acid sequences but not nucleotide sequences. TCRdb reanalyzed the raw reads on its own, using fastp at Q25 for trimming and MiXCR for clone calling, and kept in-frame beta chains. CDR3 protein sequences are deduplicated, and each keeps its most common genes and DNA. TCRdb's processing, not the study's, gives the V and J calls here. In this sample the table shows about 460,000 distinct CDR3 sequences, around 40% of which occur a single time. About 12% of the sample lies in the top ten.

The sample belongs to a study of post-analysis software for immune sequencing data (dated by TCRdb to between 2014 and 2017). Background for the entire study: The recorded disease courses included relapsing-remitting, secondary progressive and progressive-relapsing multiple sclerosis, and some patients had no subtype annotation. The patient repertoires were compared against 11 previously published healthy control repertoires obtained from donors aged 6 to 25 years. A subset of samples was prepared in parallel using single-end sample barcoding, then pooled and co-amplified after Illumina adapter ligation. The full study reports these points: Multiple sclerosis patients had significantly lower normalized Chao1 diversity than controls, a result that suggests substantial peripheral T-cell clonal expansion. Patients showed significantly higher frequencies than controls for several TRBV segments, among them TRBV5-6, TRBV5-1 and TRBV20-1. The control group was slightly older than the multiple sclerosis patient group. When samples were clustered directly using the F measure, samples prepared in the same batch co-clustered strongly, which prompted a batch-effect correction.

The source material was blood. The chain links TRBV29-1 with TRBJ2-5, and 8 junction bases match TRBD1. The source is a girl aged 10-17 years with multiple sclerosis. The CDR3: CSVDTGGETQYF. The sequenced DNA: TGCAGCGTCGATACAGGGGGAGAGACCCAGTACTTC.